The next 27 T cell receptor beta chains were all read from a single sample in a study of human T cells and chemical hapten exposure. Time point of the sample: patch test 3, about 24 weeks after DPC sensitization. The treatment here: therapeutic diphenylcyclopropenone sensitization with weekly scalp DPC. TCRdb passed the RACE reads through MiXCR, listing each CDR3 protein once. The profile shows over 150,000 distinct CDR3 sequences, roughly 26% of them singletons. The sample here was whole blood, taken in connection with sensitization to the hapten diphenylcyclopropenone (DPC). The source is a woman younger than 35 with alopecia areata. Some clones in this sample may be carry-over from other donors' samples.

This chain links TRBV14 with TRBJ2-7; D is possibly TRBD2 (5 bases). Trimming stripped 3 bases from V and 5 bases from J, with 17 bases between. CDR1 and CDR2 from the germline V gene are SGHDN and FVKESK. The CDR3 consists of 15 residues. The CDR3 protein is CASSHRGGLGHEQYF. The CDR3 DNA follows: TGTGCCAGCAGCCACCGAGGAGGCTTAGGACACGAGCAGTACTTC.

The rearrangement links TRBV5-6 to TRBJ2-7; either TRBD1 or TRBD2 may supply D (5 bases each). The CDR3 covers 14 residues. In germline, CDR1 is SGHDT, CDR2 YYEEEE. Trimming took off 3 bases at V and 3 bases at J, with 13 bases between the two ends. The CDR3 spells CASSSGPSHYEQYF. The CDR3 DNA reads as TGTGCCAGCAGCTCGGGACCTAGTCACTACGAGCAGTACTTC.

V is TRBV5-1 and J is TRBJ1-4; D remains ambiguous. The CDR3 length is 16 residues. Trimming shortened V by 2 bases and J by 7 bases, and 18 bases separated the two germline ends. From germline, CDR1 is SGHRS and CDR2 YFSETQ. The CDR3 region has the DNA TGCGCCAGCAGCTTTCCGAGGCCTTCGGGAAGTGAAAAACTGTTTTTT. This encodes CASSFPRPSGSEKLFF.

This chain joins TRBV2 and TRBJ2-1; either TRBD1 or TRBD2 may fit D (5 bases each). V gave up 6 bases and J gave up 6 bases, with 15 bases separating them. Germline V CDR1 and CDR2: SNHLY, FYNNEI. There are 14 residues in the CDR3. CDR3 region: CASSRQGEGNEQFF. CDR3 in DNA: TGTGCCAGCAGCCGCCAGGGCGAGGGCAATGAGCAGTTCTTC.

The rearrangement links TRBV3-1 to TRBJ2-1; the match to TRBD2 covers 7 bases. The CDR3 covers 15 residues. Germline V gene lookup returns CDR1 LGHDT and CDR2 YNNKEL (reference sequence). The trim removed 0 bases at V and 4 bases at J, leaving 3 bases unmatched. The CDR3 region is CASSQEAGAYNEQFF. In DNA, the CDR3 is TGTGCCAGCAGCCAAGAGGCGGGAGCTTACAATGAGCAGTTCTTC.

This sequence joins TRBV7-2 and TRBJ2-4; tentative D call: TRBD2 (7 bases). The CDR3 consists of 16 residues. Germline V gene lookup returns CDR1 SGHTA and CDR2 FQGNSA. Trimming left V 5 bases short and J 7 bases short, with 21 bases between. The CDR3 bases are TGTGCCAGCAGCCATCCTGAGGGGGGGCGCAGGAACATTCAGTACTTC. Encoded protein: CASSHPEGGRRNIQYF. Using reference TRBV7-2 and TRBJ2-4 for the parts outside the CDR3, the full variable domain is GAGVSQSPSNKVTEKGKDVELRCDPISGHTALYWYRQSLGQGLEFLIYFQGNSAPDKSGLPSDRFSAERTGGSVSTLTIQRTQQEDSAVYLCASSHPEGGRRNIQYFGAGTRLSVL.

This clonotype showed up just a few times. A read error may produce the germline difference seen at one junction end. CDR3 nucleotides: TGCGCCAGCAGCCAAACCCCGGTGGTTACTAGCTCCTTC. It is translated as CASSQTPVVTSSF. This chain uses TRBV4-1 with TRBJ1-2; no clear D. Germline values: CDR1 MGHRA, CDR2 YSYEKL. CDR3 length: 13 amino acids.

The rearrangement joins TRBV12-3 or TRBV12-4 to TRBJ2-7; D might be TRBD1 (6 bases). V was cut by 7 bases and J by 6 bases, with 16 bases left in between. This CDR3 spans 13 amino acids. The CDR3 DNA reads TGTGCCAGCACCACCACAGGGTTCGGCGAGCAGTACTTC. This translates into CASTTTGFGEQYF.

V usage is TRBV6-5 and J usage is TRBJ1-1, with D perhaps matching TRBD1 (6 bases). The CDR3 is made up of 14 amino acids. Per the germline V gene, CDR1 is MNHEY and CDR2 is SVGAGI. Trimming took 6 bases from V and 0 from J, leaving 11 bases between them. The CDR3 loop reads CASREGHMNTEAFF. Written as DNA, the CDR3 is TGTGCCAGCAGGGAGGGACATATGAACACTGAAGCTTTCTTT.

This clonotype has more than one count but fewer than ten. The chain is built from TRBV20-1 and TRBJ2-7; the D call may be TRBD1 or TRBD2 (5 bases each). Trimming pared 2 bases from V and 6 bases from J, leaving 8 bases between. The CDR3 covers 11 residues. CDR1 DFQATT and CDR2 SNEGSKA come from the germline V gene (reference sequence). The CDR3 region has the DNA TGCAGTGCTAGATCGGGGCCCGAGCAGTACTTC. Residues: CSARSGPEQYF.

The table lists this clonotype with a few counts. The chain has TRBV7-2 and TRBJ2-7, with D possibly being TRBD2 (6 bases). CDR1 SGHTA and CDR2 FQGNSA come from the germline V gene. The CDR3 totals 14 residues. V gave up 2 bases and J gave up 2 bases, with 10 bases separating them. The CDR3 here is CASSLRRTTYEQYF. The CDR3 DNA reads TGTGCCAGCAGCTTACGCAGGACTACCTACGAGCAGTACTTC.

This clonotype was seen a few times. V and J are TRBV4-1 and TRBJ2-5; weak D call: TRBD1 (5 bases). Per the germline V gene, CDR1 is MGHRA and CDR2 is YSYEKL. The CDR3 extends over 14 amino acids. V was shortened by 1 base and J by 4 bases, with 10 bases between the two germline ends. This chain's CDR3 is CASSQAQGGETQYF. For the CDR3, the DNA is TGCGCCAGCAGCCAAGCCCAGGGCGGAGAGACCCAGTACTTC.

This chain connects TRBV28 to TRBJ2-3; 15 nucleotides agree with TRBD2. Germline V gene data show CDR1 as MDHEN and CDR2 as SYDVKM. The CDR3 sequence is 18 residues long. J lost 4 bases, V lost 5 bases, and 10 bases had no gene match. In DNA, the CDR3 is TGTGCCAGCAGTCCCCCTGGACTAGCGGGAGGGGATTCAGATACGCAGTATTTT. Translated: CASSPPGLAGGDSDTQYF. The complete variable domain, with remaining parts taken from reference TRBV28 and TRBJ2-3, reads DVKVTQSSRYLVKRTGEKVFLECVQDMDHENMFWYRQDPGLGLRLIYFSYDVKMKEKGDIPEGYSVSREKKERFSLILESASTNQTSMYLCASSPPGLAGGDSDTQYFGPGTRLTVL.

This clonotype was observed a handful of times. The chain has TRBV6-1 and TRBJ2-1, with TRBD2 matching 8 bases. V lost 1 base, J lost 6 bases, and 8 bases stayed unmatched. There are 16 residues in the CDR3. Germline V gene lookup returns CDR1 MNHNS and CDR2 SASEGT. The DNA of the CDR3 is TGTGCCAGCAGTGAAGTAGCGGGACGAGGGGGCAATGAGCAGTTCTTC. This encodes CASSEVAGRGGNEQFF.

V gene TRBV4-1 combines with J gene TRBJ2-7; no clear D. V lost 0 bases to trimming and J lost 5 bases, with 5 bases between them. This CDR3 is 12 amino acids long. From germline, CDR1 is MGHRA and CDR2 YSYEKL. The CDR3 region has the DNA TGCGCCAGCAGCCAAGAGCGGCACGAGCAGTACTTC. It translates to CASSQERHEQYF.

This chain links TRBV20-1 with TRBJ1-1; 7 bases line up with TRBD1. The V segment lost 3 bases and the J segment 4 bases; nucleotides outside the gene matches: 8. Germline V gives CDR1 DFQATT, CDR2 SNEGSKA (reference sequence). The CDR3 totals 14 residues. CDR3 loop: CSASSPGGVTEAFF. In DNA form, the CDR3 reads TGCAGTGCTAGCAGCCCAGGGGGTGTCACTGAAGCTTTCTTT.

The chain is built from TRBV18 and TRBJ2-1; 10 bases match TRBD1. V lost 2 bases and J lost 6; bases outside the gene matches: 4. The CDR3 sequence is 15 residues long. CDR1 is KGHSH and CDR2 is LQKENI in the germline V gene. CDR3 residues: CASSPGRQGANEQFF. Written as DNA, the CDR3 is TGTGCCAGCTCACCAGGCCGACAGGGGGCCAATGAGCAGTTCTTC.

This clonotype was detected ten times or more. The chain employs TRBV20-1 and TRBJ2-7, with 7 bases lining up with TRBD2. CDR3 size: 15 residues. With V trimmed by 3 bases and J by 2 bases, 10 bases remained unmatched. Germline CDR1 and CDR2: DFQATT and SNEGSKA (reference sequence). Written as DNA, the CDR3 is TGCAGTGCTAGTTCAGCTAGCGGCCTGACCTACGAGCAGTACTTC. Protein sequence: CSASSASGLTYEQYF.

The chain joins TRBV2 to TRBJ1-6; TRBD1 is a possible D gene (6 bases). This CDR3 has 14 amino acids. Germline V lookup: CDR1 SNHLY, CDR2 FYNNEI. V lost 9 bases and J lost 7, with 16 bases in between. The CDR3 DNA reads as TGTGCCAGGGCCTCTGGTACAGGGAATTCACCCCTCCACTTT. It yields the protein CARASGTGNSPLHF.

In its sample, this clonotype was seen a few times. The J gene is TRBJ1-6, the V gene TRBV7-2, with 9 bases aligning to TRBD1. The V gene end was trimmed by 4 bases and the J gene end by 4 bases; junction bases not matched to a gene: 5. CDR1 is SGHTA and CDR2 is FQGNSA in the germline V gene. The CDR3 extends over 16 amino acids. The CDR3 bases are TGTGCCAGCAGCTCACAGGGGGCGCGATATAATTCACCCCTCCACTTT. It translates to CASSSQGARYNSPLHF.

This chain joins TRBV7-9 and TRBJ2-5; TRBD2 matches at 9 bases. The junction had 0 bases not matched to a gene; V was cut back by 6 bases and J by 1 base. Germline CDR1 and CDR2: SEHNR and FQNEAQ (reference sequence). The CDR3 covers 13 residues. This CDR3 is CASRTSGQETQYF. The CDR3 coding sequence is TGTGCCAGCAGGACTAGCGGCCAAGAGACCCAGTACTTC.

The CDR3 DNA sequence: TGTGCCAGCAGCCCTGGGAGGTTCTATAGCAATCAGCCCCAGCATTTT. This sequence encodes CASSPGRFYSNQPQHF. The rearrangement links TRBV14 to TRBJ1-5; no clear D. Per the germline V gene, CDR1 is SGHDN and CDR2 is FVKESK. The CDR3 is made up of 16 amino acids. Trimming stripped 4 bases from V and 0 bases from J, with 13 bases between.

This clonotype was counted between two and nine times. The chain joins TRBV2 to TRBJ2-7, with D tentatively TRBD1 (6 bases). Germline V gene sequence: CDR1 SNHLY, CDR2 FYNNEI. The germline V and J ends were trimmed by 7 bases and 6 bases, with 13 bases remaining between them. This CDR3 has 12 amino acids. This chain's CDR3 is CASNARGSEQYF. CDR3 nucleotide sequence: TGTGCCAGCAATGCCAGGGGCTCCGAGCAGTACTTC.

This clonotype was detected only once. One end of the junction does not line up with germline, which may come from a read error. The J gene is TRBJ2-1, the V gene TRBV29-1; 7 bases agree with TRBD1. CDR1 and CDR2 from the germline V gene are SQVTM and ANQGSEA. This CDR3 region has 10 residues. As DNA, the CDR3 is TGCAGCGTTCGAGGACAGGCACATTGGTTC. Its translation is CSVRGQAHWF.

CDR3 protein: CAWSVSNYGYTF. In DNA, the CDR3 is TGTGCCTGGAGTGTATCGAACTATGGCTACACCTTC. The chain joins TRBV30 to TRBJ1-2; D call uncertain. The CDR3 sequence is 12 residues long. Germline CDR1 is GTSNPN and CDR2 is SVGIG (reference sequence). The germline V and J ends were trimmed by 0 bases and 2 bases, with 4 bases remaining between them.

This clonotype occurred a few times. The J gene is TRBJ1-4, the V gene TRBV7-8, with D uncertain. The CDR3 has 12 residues. Looked up from germline, CDR1 is SGHVS and CDR2 is FQNEAQ. V lost 4 bases and J 7 bases, leaving 7 bases between the germline ends. CDR3 amino acids: CASSSNGEKLFF. The CDR3, as DNA: TGTGCCAGCAGCTCAAATGGTGAAAAACTGTTTTTT.

This sequence joins TRBV18 and TRBJ2-3; a possible D gene is TRBD1 (6 bases). The germline CDR1 and CDR2 sequences are KGHSH and LQKENI. This CDR3 spans 17 amino acids. V lost 0 bases, J lost 4 bases, and 17 bases lay in between. For the CDR3, the DNA is TGTGCCAGCTCACCACCGGTTGGCAGGGGTACGCCAGATACGCAGTATTTT. Its protein is CASSPPVGRGTPDTQYF.